The entry below describes one T cell receptor (beta chain). The sample belongs to a study of T cell clones after liver transplantation. About the research overall: Samples came pre-transplant, pre-randomization before withdrawal, and post-randomization after withdrawal ended.

Profiling relied on immunoSEQ multiplex PCR, and the TCRdb table lists in-frame clones only, not all of them. The sample records tens of thousands of clones, less than 75% being singletons. Unmatched junction bases numbered 6, after V lost 4 bases and J lost 5 bases. From germline, CDR1 is SGHDT and CDR2 YYEEEE. The length of the CDR3 is 16 residues. Specimen: CD4+ T cells from blood, collected at the 22-month timepoint. The V gene is TRBV5-6, the J gene TRBJ1-6; 10 bases agree with TRBD1. The origin of this receptor is a human patient who received a liver transplant. T cells may partly derive from the graft donor. The CDR3 reads CASSPGQGIDNSPLHF. The CDR3 coding sequence is TGTGCCAGCAGCCCGGGACAGGGGATTGATAATTCACCCCTCCACTTT.